This T cell receptor beta chain came from a study of cytomegalovirus exposure and HLA in healthy donors. The PCR ran on 60 Vbeta and 13 Jbeta primers. TCRdb keeps only in-frame clones here, not all; method: immunoSEQ multiplex PCR. The sample carries 150,000 to 200,000 clones, 70% to 80% recorded once. There are 14 residues in the CDR3. Germline V gene data show CDR1 as SGDLS and CDR2 as YYNGEE. With V trimmed by 3 bases and J by 7 bases, 9 bases remained unmatched. Sequenced: PBMCs. The V call is TRBV9, the J call TRBJ1-2, with 7 bases aligning to TRBD1. The TCR sequence derives from a middle-aged woman in good health and CMV-seronegative. CDR3 region: CASSGGQFGGGYTF. DNA of the CDR3: TGTGCCAGCAGCGGGGGACAGTTCGGGGGTGGCTACACCTTC.